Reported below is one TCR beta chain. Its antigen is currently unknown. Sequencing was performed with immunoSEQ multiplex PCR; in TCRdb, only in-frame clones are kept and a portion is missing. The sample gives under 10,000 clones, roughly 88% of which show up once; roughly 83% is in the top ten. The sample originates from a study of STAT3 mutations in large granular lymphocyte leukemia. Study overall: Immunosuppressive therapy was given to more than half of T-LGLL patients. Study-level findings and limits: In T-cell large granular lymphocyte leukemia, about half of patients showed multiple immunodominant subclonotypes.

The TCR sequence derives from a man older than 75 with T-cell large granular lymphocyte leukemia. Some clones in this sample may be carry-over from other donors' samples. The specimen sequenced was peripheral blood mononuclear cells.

The CDR3 nucleotides read TGTGCCAGCAGCCGAGGGACAGGGAACACTGAAGCTTTCTTT. Protein sequence: CASSRGTGNTEAFF. The rearrangement joins TRBV7-8 to TRBJ1-1; 8 nucleotides line up with TRBD1. The junction had 3 bases not matched to a gene; V was cut back by 5 bases and J by 1 base. The CDR3 has 14 amino acids. Germline V lookup: CDR1 SGHVS, CDR2 FQNEAQ.